This T cell receptor (beta chain) was identified during a study of T cells in Graves' hyperthyroidism and ophthalmopathy. Amplification targeted TCR beta CDR3 regions from RNA transcripts. Initially, a first-round RT-PCR of the TCR CDR3 employed the HTBI primer set. TCRdb re-analysed the multiplex PCR reads in MiXCR, keeping a single row per CDR3 protein. In the table there are around 600,000 distinct CDR3 sequences, roughly 14% of which are singletons. The authors obtained PBMCs from 10 ml of fresh peripheral blood. Study-wide results and caveats: Ophthalmopathy was distinguished from stable hyperthyroidism by 13 V-J signatures.

Germline V gives CDR1 SGHDN, CDR2 FVKESK. V lost 5 bases to trimming and J lost 4 bases; unmatched junction nucleotides: 6. There are 14 residues in the CDR3. This clonotype has just a few counts. Its target is not known. The chain has TRBV14 and TRBJ1-1, with 8 bases aligning to TRBD1. The clonotype was recovered from a woman in her forties or fifties with Graves' ophthalmopathy. The sample comprised blood. CDR3 loop: CASSVQGATTEAFF. The CDR3 DNA is TGTGCCAGCAGCGTCCAGGGGGCGACCACTGAAGCTTTCTTT.